One and the same sample provided the 4 T cell receptor beta chains below, sequenced in a study of T cell repertoires in cytomegalovirus infection. No antigen is known for these receptors. TCRdb re-called the reads through MiXCR, storing one row per CDR3 protein. The table lists 640,000 or so distinct CDR3 sequences, around 31% of them singletons, with 18% in the top ten. The sequencing here drew on cultured PBMCs, taken from culture after CMV antigen stimulation. These receptors were collected from a human donor in good health (CMV status not recorded). Some clones in this sample may be carry-over from other donors' samples.

This clonotype was seen ten or more times. The rearrangement links TRBV7-8 to TRBJ2-7, with D perhaps being TRBD1 or TRBD2 (5 bases each). Germline loops: CDR1 SGHVS, CDR2 FQNEAQ. The CDR3 contains 14 residues. The V end was cut by 5 bases, the J end by 2 bases, with 13 bases between. CDR3 in amino acids: CASSPGTNAYEQYF. CDR3 DNA sequence: TGTGCCAGCAGCCCCGGGACCAACGCCTACGAGCAGTACTTC.

This clonotype was seen a single time. The chain has TRBV7-9 and TRBJ2-5, with D perhaps matching TRBD2 (5 bases). V gave up 4 bases and J gave up 7 bases, with 10 bases separating them. There are 12 residues in the CDR3. Germline-derived CDR1 and CDR2 are SEHNR and FQNEAQ (reference sequence). CDR3 protein: CASSSGFRTQYF. In nucleotides, the CDR3 is TGTGCCAGCAGCTCGGGGTTTAGGACCCAGTACTTC. Based on the CDR3 plus reference TRBV7-9 and TRBJ2-5, the full variable domain is DTGVSQNPRHKITKRGQNVTFRCDPISEHNRLYWYRQTLGQGPEFLTYFQNEAQLEKSRLLSDRFSAERPKGSFSTLEIQRTEQGDSAMYLCASSSGFRTQYFGPGTRLLVL.

The gene calls are TRBV7-2 and TRBJ2-1; possible D gene TRBD2, 5 bases. V lost 4 bases to trimming and J lost 9 bases, with 10 bases between them. The CDR3 has 12 residues. Germline V gene data show CDR1 as SGHTA and CDR2 as FQGNSA. The CDR3 nucleotides read TGTGCCAGCAGCTCGTCGGGGTTTGAGCAGTTCTTC. Its translation is CASSSSGFEQFF.

This clonotype was counted a few times. The V gene is TRBV11-2, the J gene TRBJ1-5; D gene unclear. V lost 3 bases and J 6 bases, leaving 9 bases between the germline ends. Germline-derived CDR1 and CDR2 are SGHAT and FQNNGV. This CDR3 is 13 amino acids long. CDR3 sequence: CASSFVGGQPQHF. CDR3 DNA sequence: TGTGCCAGCAGCTTCGTAGGAGGTCAGCCCCAGCATTTT.